This T cell receptor (beta chain) was recorded in a study of long-term antiretroviral therapy in people with HIV. The V and J ends lost 2 bases and 3 bases respectively, with 17 bases between them. CDR1 and CDR2 (germline): SGHAT, FQNNGV. The CDR3 runs 17 residues. The content of samples before DNA extraction was roughly 0.95-11 million cryopreserved PBMC. The assay, immunoSEQ v3.0, was run at survey level. Using immunoSEQ multiplex PCR, the repertoire was profiled, and TCRdb retains in-frame clones only, with some absent. The sample shows approximately 15,000 clones, around 84% of them seen only once.

The source was unsorted PBMCs, collected 0.1 years after starting antiretroviral therapy. V and J are TRBV11-2 and TRBJ2-1; D possibly matches TRBD1 or TRBD2 (5 bases each). The receptor was derived from a man between 18 and 35 years old with HIV. CDR3 in amino acids: CASSLYGARQFYNEQFF. The CDR3 DNA is TGTGCCAGCAGCTTATACGGGGCGAGGCAGTTCTACAATGAGCAGTTCTTC.